This is a list of T cell receptor beta chains from one sample in a study of OX40 agonist ivuxolimab in advanced cancers. The data were produced by immunoSEQ multiplex PCR, yet TCRdb's version contains in-frame clones alone and is incomplete. The sample consists of approximately 56,000 clones, approximately 90% of them appearing once. The source was CD4+ or CD8+ T cells sorted from blood, collected in a trial of the OX40 agonist ivuxolimab. The source of these receptors is an adult with an advanced solid tumor such as melanoma, head and neck, liver or kidney cancer. The CDR3 runs from the conserved cysteine through the conserved F or W. The D gene is left open where the match is weak. Only some rows state a clone size, as once, few, many or a class for expanded clones.

abundance	v_gene	j_gene	d_gene	CDR3nt	CDR3aa
.	TRBV11-2	TRBJ1-5	TRBD1	TGTGCCAGCAGCTTAGTCGTTCGGACAGGGTGGGGTCAGCCCCAGCATTTT	CASSLVVRTGWGQPQHF
.	TRBV27	TRBJ2-5	.	TGTGCCAGCAGTTTTATTCCGGGATGGGAGACCCAGTACTTC	CASSFIPGWETQYF
.	TRBV2	TRBJ1-5	.	TGTGCCAGCAGTGAGGGGGGGCAGGGTGTGGATCAGCCCCAGCATTTT	CASSEGGQGVDQPQHF
.	TRBV5-6	TRBJ1-5	.	TGTGCCAGCACCAAATTGACGGTTATCAATCAGCCCCAGCATTTT	CASTKLTVINQPQHF
.	TRBV6-1	TRBJ2-5	.	TGTGCCAGCAGTGAATTTGGTAGAAAAGAGACCCAGTACTTC	CASSEFGRKETQYF
.	TRBV6-1	TRBJ2-7	.	TGTGCCAGCAGTGAATTCTACGAGCAGTACTTC	CASSEFYEQYF
.	TRBV7-3	TRBJ2-7	TRBD1	TGTGCCAGCAGCCCCGGAACGACAGGGCGAGACGAGCAGTACTTC	CASSPGTTGRDEQYF
.	TRBV11-2	TRBJ2-7	TRBD2	TGTGCCAGCAGCTTGGGGGGGGTAGCCTACGAGCAGTACTTC	CASSLGGVAYEQYF
once	TRBV4-1	TRBJ2-7	.	TGCGCCAGCAGCCGCCTCGGGGACTACGAGCAGTACTTC	CASSRLGDYEQYF
.	TRBV4-3	TRBJ2-2	.	TGCGCCAGCAGCCCCGGGGTGCTCACCGGGGAGCTGTTTTTT	CASSPGVLTGELFF
.	TRBV29-1	TRBJ2-7	.	TGCAGCGTTGAAAGCCCGGCCAGGGGTTACGAGCAGTACTTC	CSVESPARGYEQYF
.	TRBV4-1	TRBJ1-1	.	TGCGCCAGCAGCCAAGCGCAGGGAGACTTAAACACTGAAGCTTTCTTT	CASSQAQGDLNTEAFF
.	TRBV27	TRBJ2-3	.	TGTGCCAGCAGTGGGGGTATCGGGGGACTTGTGGACACAGATACGCAGTATTTT	CASSGGIGGLVDTDTQYF
.	TRBV5-1	TRBJ2-2	.	TGCGCCAGCAGCCCGCCCCCTGGGGTATACACCGGGGAGCTGTTTTTT	CASSPPPGVYTGELFF
.	TRBV9	TRBJ1-1	.	TGTGCCAGCAGCGTAGGGAACAGGGATACTGAAGCTTTCTTT	CASSVGNRDTEAFF
.	TRBV21-1	TRBJ2-7	.	TGTGCCAGCAGCAAACCCCCCCTACCGGGACAGGGAAGGTACGAGCAGTACTTC	CASSKPPLPGQGRYEQYF
few	TRBV7-9	TRBJ1-6	TRBD1	TGTGCCAGCAGCTTTGAAGGGGGCGATTCACCCCTCCACTTT	CASSFEGGDSPLHF
.	TRBV5-8	TRBJ2-3	TRBD2	TGTGCCAGCAGCCTACTCGGGAGGGCGGCTGGCACAGATACGCAGTATTTT	CASSLLGRAAGTDTQYF
.	TRBV27	TRBJ2-7	.	TGTGCCAGCAGTCCCCGGACGGGGGCGGATAGCGAGCAGTACTTC	CASSPRTGADSEQYF
few	TRBV7-8	TRBJ2-1	.	TGTGCCAGCAGCCCTGATGGCTACAATGAGCAGTTCTTC	CASSPDGYNEQFF
.	TRBV11-3	TRBJ2-7	.	TGTGCCAGCAGCTTAGGTAGCGAGGCCTACGAGCAGTACTTC	CASSLGSEAYEQYF
.	TRBV5-6	TRBJ2-7	TRBD2	TGTGCCAGCAGCTCCATGGGAGGGATTGGCTCTAGCGAGCAGTACTTC	CASSSMGGIGSSEQYF
.	TRBV7-9	TRBJ2-1	.	TGTGCTGAACAGAGGATCAATTACAATGAGCAGTTCTTC	CAEQRINYNEQFF
.	TRBV5-1	TRBJ1-1	.	TGCGCCAGCAGCTTGGGGAGGGGATTATTGGAGACTGAAGCTTTCTTT	CASSLGRGLLETEAFF
.	TRBV7-8	TRBJ1-4	TRBD1	TGTGCCAGCAGCCCCAGACAGGGAGTGTGGGCTAATGAAAAACTGTTTTTT	CASSPRQGVWANEKLFF
.	TRBV4-1	TRBJ2-7	TRBD1	TGCGCCAGCAGCCAGGGGGTCGGGACAGTTGCCGACTACGAGCAGTACTTC	CASSQGVGTVADYEQYF
.	TRBV27	TRBJ2-2	.	TGTGCCAGCAGTTCCCTAATGTCTCATGGCGGGGAGCTGTTTTTT	CASSSLMSHGGELFF
once	TRBV5-6	TRBJ1-3	.	TGTGCCAGCAGCTTAGGTCGCTCTGGAAACACCATATATTTT	CASSLGRSGNTIYF
.	TRBV4-1	TRBJ1-2	.	TGCGCCAGCAGCCAAGAACAGGAGGATGGCTACACCTTC	CASSQEQEDGYTF
.	TRBV30	TRBJ2-3	.	TGTGCCTCTTCGGGGGCCGGGGCCGGGGCAGATACGCAGTATTTT	CASSGAGAGADTQYF
.	TRBV6-5	TRBJ2-1	.	TGTGCCAGCAGTTACGGGTCGAGCTCCTACAATGAGCAGTTCTTC	CASSYGSSSYNEQFF
.	TRBV19	TRBJ1-5	.	TGTGCCAGTAGTATTGGGGACTATAGCAATCAGCCCCAGCATTTT	CASSIGDYSNQPQHF
.	TRBV9	TRBJ2-5	TRBD1	TGTGCCAGCAGCATGGACAGGGAAGAGACCCAGTACTTC	CASSMDREETQYF
once	TRBV7-6	TRBJ2-3	.	TGTGCCAGCAGCTTAGCGTTGTCAGGGACAGATACGCAGTATTTT	CASSLALSGTDTQYF
few	TRBV6-1	TRBJ2-2	TRBD1	TGTGCCAGCAGTGAAGGGACAGGGGCCGGGGAGCTGTTTTTT	CASSEGTGAGELFF
.	TRBV5-6	TRBJ1-1	.	TGTGCCAGCAGCTCAGCCCTCAGGAGATGGGCTTTCTTT	CASSSALRRWAFF
.	TRBV4-1	TRBJ1-2	TRBD1	TGCGCCAGCAGCCACAAGACAGGGTGGAGTGGCTACACCTTC	CASSHKTGWSGYTF
.	TRBV4-1	TRBJ2-7	.	TGCGCCAGCAGCCAGACGACAGGCTACCTAAGCGAGCAGTACTTC	CASSQTTGYLSEQYF
medium-sized	TRBV9	TRBJ2-2	.	TGTGCCAGCAGCGTATTCCACCAACCGGGGTTGGGATCCGGGGAGCTGTTTTTT	CASSVFHQPGLGSGELFF
.	TRBV30	TRBJ2-7	TRBD1	TGTGCCTGGTCGACAGGGAATTCCTACGAGCAGTACTTC	CAWSTGNSYEQYF
.	TRBV5-6	TRBJ1-2	.	TGTGCCAGCAGCCTACTACACCAGAACAACTATGGCTACACCTTC	CASSLLHQNNYGYTF
.	TRBV4-2	TRBJ2-1	.	TGTGCCAGCAGCCAGGAGAATATTGAGGAACGTATCAATGAGCAGTTCTTC	CASSQENIEERINEQFF
.	TRBV30	TRBJ2-1	.	TGTGCCTGGGACCCAAAGCACGCTCGGAACGTATACAATGAGCAGTTCTTC	CAWDPKHARNVYNEQFF
.	TRBV7-9	TRBJ2-7	.	TGTGCCAGCAGCTTCGACTACCCCCCCTACGAGCAGTACTTC	CASSFDYPPYEQYF
.	TRBV10-1	TRBJ1-1	.	TGCGCCAGCAGTGAGTCGATTTCCCCTAACACTGAAGCTTTCTTT	CASSESISPNTEAFF
.	TRBV18	TRBJ2-7	.	TGTGCCAGCTCACCACTAACAGGGCACTCCTACGAGCAGTACTTC	CASSPLTGHSYEQYF
.	TRBV30	TRBJ1-1	.	TGTGCCTTGTTCCCAGGGGCGAAGAGGGCTTTCTTT	CALFPGAKRAFF
medium-sized	TRBV29-1	TRBJ2-7	TRBD1	TGCAGCGCCGGACAGGGAGCTTACGAGCAGTACTTC	CSAGQGAYEQYF
.	TRBV4-1	TRBJ2-6	TRBD1	TGCGCCAGCAGCCAAAAGACAGGGTCTGGGGCCAACGTCCTGACTTTC	CASSQKTGSGANVLTF
.	TRBV30	TRBJ1-5	.	TGTGCCTGGAGTGTAGGAGCCTACAATCAGCCCCAGCATTTT	CAWSVGAYNQPQHF
.	TRBV6-4	TRBJ2-7	.	TGTGCCAGCAGTCCCACCCTAAGGGAGCAGTACTTC	CASSPTLREQYF
.	TRBV7-9	TRBJ2-5	.	TGTGCCAGCACCCGGGACTGGGAGTGGGAGACCCAGTACTTC	CASTRDWEWETQYF
.	TRBV4-3	TRBJ1-3	.	TGCGCCAGCAGCCAATTCATGGGGCTTGGAAACACCATATATTTT	CASSQFMGLGNTIYF
.	TRBV4-2	TRBJ1-5	TRBD1	TGTGCCAGCTCAGAGACAGGGGGCAGCAATCAGCCCCAGCATTTT	CASSETGGSNQPQHF
.	TRBV19	TRBJ2-3	TRBD2	TGTGCCAGTAGCGGCGGGGGGGATACGCAGTATTTT	CASSGGGDTQYF
few	TRBV4-1	TRBJ1-5	.	TGCGCCAGCAGCCTCCTCGGCCCTAGCAATCAGCCCCAGCATTTT	CASSLLGPSNQPQHF
.	TRBV6-5	TRBJ1-2	.	TGTGCCAGCAGTTACGGGCCGACGGCGGGGTATGGCTACACCTTC	CASSYGPTAGYGYTF
once	TRBV10-3	TRBJ1-1	.	TGTGCCACCCGTCCGGGGACCATGAACACTGAAGCTTTCTTT	CATRPGTMNTEAFF
once	TRBV4-1	TRBJ2-7	.	TGCGCCAGCAGCCAAGATTGGGGGCACGAGCAGTACTTC	CASSQDWGHEQYF